The entry below gives a single T cell receptor beta chain sequence along with its context. This sample was taken from a study of blood T cell repertoires in COVID-19. As for the study in general: T cells, B-cell-depleted T cells, or PBMCs provided the cDNA or gDNA that served as material.

Assay: immunoSEQ multiplex PCR; the TCRdb copy retains only in-frame clones and omits some. The sample includes 350,000 or so clones, 86% of them seen just once. After removal of 1 base from V and 5 bases from J, the junction contained 11 bases not matched to a gene. Germline-derived CDR1 and CDR2 are KGHDR and SFDVKD. The CDR3 loop spans 18 amino acids. This chain uses TRBV24-1 with TRBJ2-1; 9 nucleotides align to TRBD2. The sequence derives from a woman between 35 and 50 years old with acute COVID-19. Sequencing used PBMCs or T cells enriched from blood (not recorded which). The CDR3 DNA follows: TGTGCCACCAGTGATTTTGGTTCGGGGCTAGCGGGGCACAATGAGCAGTTCTTC. This gives the protein CATSDFGSGLAGHNEQFF.